This TCR beta chain was identified during a study of T cell repertoires in cytomegalovirus infection. Study in general: Shared public TCR beta signatures pointed to both CMV infection and a matching HLA type. Study conclusions and caveats: Dominant in the ex vivo response were TCR beta clonotypes restricted by HLA-C and specific for CMV.

This clonotype was recorded at least ten times. Its specificity is not known. V shed 3 bases, J shed 6 bases, and the junction held 3 bases outside the gene matches. Germline V gives CDR1 MDHEN, CDR2 SYDVKM. The CDR3 is 14 amino acids. MiXCR was run by TCRdb on the reads, yielding one entry per CDR3 protein. Here the sample spans around 210,000 distinct CDR3 sequences, roughly 6.5% being singletons. The sequenced sample consisted of PBMCs. The TCR sequence derives from a human donor in good health (CMV status not recorded). Some clones in this sample may be carry-over from other donors' samples. The rearrangement uses TRBV28 and TRBJ1-2; TRBD1 aligns across 11 bases. This CDR3 reads CASSFGQGANGYTF. In DNA, the CDR3 is TGTGCCAGCAGTTTCGGACAGGGGGCAAATGGCTACACCTTC.